This is a list of T cell receptor beta chains from one sample in a study of shared T cell receptors in the human thymus. Clones were read by immunoSEQ multiplex PCR, and TCRdb kept only the in-frame ones, dropping some. The sample shows 550,000 to 800,000 clones, over 75% of them seen only once. This sample was also put to use in a study of human thymus T cells.

Sequencing was done on a sample of thymocytes. All receptors derive from a girl under three years old with a congenital heart defect. The conserved cysteine and the conserved F or W are not part of the CDR3 here. Fields, in order: J gene, D gene, V gene, CDR3 protein. A D gene is named only where the DNA matches it firmly.

J: TRBJ2-3; D: -; V: TRBV19; CDR3: ASSISRQGDTQY
J: TRBJ1-1; D: -; V: TRBV11-2; CDR3: ASSYQTGNTEAF
J: TRBJ1-2; D: -; V: TRBV14; CDR3: ASSQVSPPGGEGGYT
J: TRBJ2-7; D: TRBD2; V: TRBV5-1; CDR3: ASSLVVDRGTSHYEQY
J: TRBJ1-1; D: TRBD1; V: TRBV7-2; CDR3: ASSRLSPWTGSEGTEAF
J: TRBJ2-7; D: TRBD2; V: TRBV5-1; CDR3: ASSSSGLASPTLYEQY
J: TRBJ2-7; D: -; V: TRBV6-1; CDR3: ASMFHRPHYEQY
J: TRBJ1-5; D: -; V: TRBV10-3; CDR3: AISEEGSQPQH
J: TRBJ2-7; D: TRBD1; V: TRBV5-1; CDR3: ASSPDTGTGSNVQY
J: TRBJ1-5; D: TRBD1; V: TRBV7-2; CDR3: ASSLAWDSINQPQH
J: TRBJ2-2; D: -; V: TRBV9; CDR3: ASSVRERDLAGELF
J: TRBJ2-3; D: TRBD1; V: TRBV15; CDR3: ATSSQPGTGPFAQY
J: TRBJ1-6; D: -; V: TRBV6-5; CDR3: ASSFGGTAFGSPLH
J: TRBJ2-6; D: TRBD1; V: TRBV2; CDR3: AGTGTVGDLSGANVLT
J: TRBJ1-3; D: TRBD1; V: TRBV5-1; CDR3: ASSLQGTPSGNTIY
J: TRBJ1-6; D: -; V: TRBV4-1; CDR3: ASSQDRQDNSPLH
J: TRBJ1-4; D: TRBD1; V: TRBV6-1; CDR3: ASSGYNRGDREKLF
J: TRBJ1-1; D: -; V: TRBV9; CDR3: ASSGPPGNHLNTEAF
J: TRBJ2-7; D: -; V: TRBV7-8; CDR3: ASSLVQAQPYEQY
J: TRBJ2-1; D: TRBD2; V: TRBV4-1; CDR3: ASSQGPAGGPPYNEQF
J: TRBJ2-5; D: -; V: TRBV9; CDR3: ASSVGVGGATQETQY
J: TRBJ2-7; D: -; V: TRBV7-9; CDR3: ASSSEDSRHEQY
J: TRBJ1-4; D: TRBD1; V: TRBV27; CDR3: ASSLVGQGARGEKLF
J: TRBJ1-1; D: TRBD1; V: TRBV6-6; CDR3: ASSYSGTGGTEAF
J: TRBJ2-4; D: TRBD1; V: TRBV4-3; CDR3: ASSHRTGTNIQY
J: TRBJ1-2; D: -; V: TRBV5-6; CDR3: ASSLGQRNYGYT
J: TRBJ1-1; D: TRBD1; V: TRBV5-4; CDR3: ASSLQGDTEAF
J: TRBJ1-1; D: -; V: TRBV6-4; CDR3: ASSDTRGGGRRTEAF
J: TRBJ1-5; D: -; V: TRBV12-5; CDR3: ASGFKAGRNQPQH